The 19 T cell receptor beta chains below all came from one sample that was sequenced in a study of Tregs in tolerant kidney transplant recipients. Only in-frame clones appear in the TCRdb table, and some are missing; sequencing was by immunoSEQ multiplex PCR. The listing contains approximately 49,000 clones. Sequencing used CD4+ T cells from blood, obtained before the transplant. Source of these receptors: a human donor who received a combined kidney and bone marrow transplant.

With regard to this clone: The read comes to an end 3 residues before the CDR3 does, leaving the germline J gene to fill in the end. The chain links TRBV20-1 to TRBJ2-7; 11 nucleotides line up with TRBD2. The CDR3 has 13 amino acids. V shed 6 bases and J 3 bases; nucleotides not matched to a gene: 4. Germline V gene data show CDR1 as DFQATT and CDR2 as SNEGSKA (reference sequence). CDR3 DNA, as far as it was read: TGCAGTGCAACCCTAGCGGGAGGCTACGAG. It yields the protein CSATLAGGYE. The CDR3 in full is CSATLAGGYEQYF.

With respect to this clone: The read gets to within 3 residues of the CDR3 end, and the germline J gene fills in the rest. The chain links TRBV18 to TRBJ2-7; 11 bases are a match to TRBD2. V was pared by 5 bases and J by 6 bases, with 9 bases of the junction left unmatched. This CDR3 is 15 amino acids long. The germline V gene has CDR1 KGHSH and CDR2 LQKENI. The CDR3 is CASSYGLAGSREQYF. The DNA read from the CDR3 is TGTGCCAGCTCATACGGACTAGCGGGCTCCCGCGAG. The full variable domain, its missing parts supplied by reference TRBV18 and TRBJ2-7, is NAGVMQNPRHLVRRRGQEARLRCSPMKGHSHVYWYRQLPEEGLKFMVYLQKENIIDESGMPKERFSAEFPKEGPSILRIQQVVRGDSAAYFCASSYGLAGSREQYFGPGTRLTVT.

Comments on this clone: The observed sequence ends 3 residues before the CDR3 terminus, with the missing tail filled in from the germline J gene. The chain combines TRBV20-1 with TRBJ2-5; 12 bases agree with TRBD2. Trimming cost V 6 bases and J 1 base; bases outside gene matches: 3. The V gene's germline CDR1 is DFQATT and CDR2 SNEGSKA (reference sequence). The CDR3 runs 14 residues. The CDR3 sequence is CSARLAGAQETQYF. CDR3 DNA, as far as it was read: TGCAGTGCCAGACTAGCGGGAGCCCAAGAGACC.

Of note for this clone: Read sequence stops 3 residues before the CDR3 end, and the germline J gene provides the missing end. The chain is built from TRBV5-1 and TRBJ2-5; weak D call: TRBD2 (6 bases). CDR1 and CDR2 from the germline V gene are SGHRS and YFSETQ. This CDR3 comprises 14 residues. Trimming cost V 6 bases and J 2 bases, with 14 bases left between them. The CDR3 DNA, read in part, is TGCGCCAGCAAGGAGGGGCCCGTACAAGAGACC. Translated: CASKEGPVQET. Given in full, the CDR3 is CASKEGPVQETQYF.

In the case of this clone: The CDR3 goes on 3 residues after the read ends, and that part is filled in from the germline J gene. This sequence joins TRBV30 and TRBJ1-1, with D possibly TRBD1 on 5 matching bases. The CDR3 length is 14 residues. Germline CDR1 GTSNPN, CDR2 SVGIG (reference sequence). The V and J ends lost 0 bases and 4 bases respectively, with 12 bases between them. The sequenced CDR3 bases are TGTGCCTGGAGTGTGGGAGGAGACAGCACTGAA. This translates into CAWSVGGDSTE. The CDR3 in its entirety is CAWSVGGDSTEAFF.

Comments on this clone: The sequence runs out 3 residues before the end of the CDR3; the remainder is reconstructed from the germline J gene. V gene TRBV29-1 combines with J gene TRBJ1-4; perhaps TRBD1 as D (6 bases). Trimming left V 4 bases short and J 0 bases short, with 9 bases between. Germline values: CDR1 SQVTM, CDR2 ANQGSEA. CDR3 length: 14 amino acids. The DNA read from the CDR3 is TGCAGCGTTGGGTACAGGGCAACTAATGAAAAA. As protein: CSVGYRATNEK. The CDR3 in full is CSVGYRATNEKLFF.

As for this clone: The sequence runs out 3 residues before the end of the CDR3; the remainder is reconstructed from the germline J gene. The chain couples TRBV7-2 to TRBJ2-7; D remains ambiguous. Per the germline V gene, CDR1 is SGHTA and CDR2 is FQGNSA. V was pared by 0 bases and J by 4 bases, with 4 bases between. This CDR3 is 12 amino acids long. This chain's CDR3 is CASSLAYYEQYF. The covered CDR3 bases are TGTGCCAGCAGCTTAGCGTATTACGAG.

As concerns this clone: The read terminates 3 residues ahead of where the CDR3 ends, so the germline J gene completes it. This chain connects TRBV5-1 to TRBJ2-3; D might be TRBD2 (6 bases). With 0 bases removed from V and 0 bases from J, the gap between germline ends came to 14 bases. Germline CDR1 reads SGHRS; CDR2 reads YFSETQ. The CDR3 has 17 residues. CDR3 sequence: CASSLDPSGVSTDTQYF. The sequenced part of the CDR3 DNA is TGCGCCAGCAGCTTGGACCCGTCGGGGGTAAGCACAGATACG.

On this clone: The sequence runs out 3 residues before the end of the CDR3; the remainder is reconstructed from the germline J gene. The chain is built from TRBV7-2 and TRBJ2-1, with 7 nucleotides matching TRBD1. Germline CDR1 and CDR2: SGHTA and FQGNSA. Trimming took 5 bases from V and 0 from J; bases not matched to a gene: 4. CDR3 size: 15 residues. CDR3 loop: CASSLDRASYNEQFF. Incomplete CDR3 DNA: TGTGCCAGCAGCCTTGACAGGGCCTCCTACAATGAG.

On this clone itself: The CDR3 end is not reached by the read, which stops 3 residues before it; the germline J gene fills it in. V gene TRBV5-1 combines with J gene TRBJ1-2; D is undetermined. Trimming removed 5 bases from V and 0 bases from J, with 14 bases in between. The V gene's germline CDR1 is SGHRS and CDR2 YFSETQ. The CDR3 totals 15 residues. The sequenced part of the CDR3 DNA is TGCGCCAGCAGTCAGGAAACAGTGGCTAACTATGGC. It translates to CASSQETVANYG. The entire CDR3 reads CASSQETVANYGYTF.

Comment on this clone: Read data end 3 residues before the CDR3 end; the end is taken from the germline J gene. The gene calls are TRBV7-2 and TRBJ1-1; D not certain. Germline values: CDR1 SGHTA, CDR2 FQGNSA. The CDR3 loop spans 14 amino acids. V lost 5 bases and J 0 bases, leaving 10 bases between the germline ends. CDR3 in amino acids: CASSPGRVNTEAFF. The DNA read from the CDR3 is TGTGCCAGCAGCCCGGGTCGGGTGAACACTGAA.

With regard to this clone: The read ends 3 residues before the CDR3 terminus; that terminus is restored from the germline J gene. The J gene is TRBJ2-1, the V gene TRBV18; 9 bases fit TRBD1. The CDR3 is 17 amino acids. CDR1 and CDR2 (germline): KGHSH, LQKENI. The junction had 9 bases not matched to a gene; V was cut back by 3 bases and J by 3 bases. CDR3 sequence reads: CASSPTGTGTNYNEQFF. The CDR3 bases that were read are TGTGCCAGCTCACCGACCGGGACAGGGACCAACTACAATGAG.

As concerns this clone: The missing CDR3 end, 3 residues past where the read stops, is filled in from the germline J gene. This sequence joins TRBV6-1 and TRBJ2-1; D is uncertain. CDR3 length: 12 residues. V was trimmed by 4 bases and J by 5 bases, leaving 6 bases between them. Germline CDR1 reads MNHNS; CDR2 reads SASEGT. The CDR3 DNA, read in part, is TGTGCCAGCAGTGGACAAGACAATGAG. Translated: CASSGQDNE. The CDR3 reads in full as CASSGQDNEQFF.

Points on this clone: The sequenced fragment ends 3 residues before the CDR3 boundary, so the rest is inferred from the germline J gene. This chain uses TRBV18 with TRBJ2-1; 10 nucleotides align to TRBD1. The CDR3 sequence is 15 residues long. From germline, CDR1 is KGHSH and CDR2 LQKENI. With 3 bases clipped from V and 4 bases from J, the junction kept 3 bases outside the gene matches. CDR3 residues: CASSPGTGDYNEQFF. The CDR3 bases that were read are TGTGCCAGCTCACCGGGGACAGGGGATTACAATGAG.

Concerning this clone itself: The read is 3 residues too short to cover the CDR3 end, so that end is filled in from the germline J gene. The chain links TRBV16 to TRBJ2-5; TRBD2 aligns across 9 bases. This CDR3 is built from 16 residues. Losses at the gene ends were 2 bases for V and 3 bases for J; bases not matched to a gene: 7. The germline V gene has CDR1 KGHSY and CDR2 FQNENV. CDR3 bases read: TGTGCCAGCAGCCAACCCCAGCGGGAGGCCAAAGAGACC. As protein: CASSQPQREAKET. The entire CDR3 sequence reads CASSQPQREAKETQYF. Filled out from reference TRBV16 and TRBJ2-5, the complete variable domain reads GEEVAQTPKHLVRGEGQKAKLYCAPIKGHSYVFWYQQVLKNEFKFLISFQNENVFDETGMPKERFSAKCLPNSPCSLEIQATKLEDSAVYFCASSQPQREAKETQYFGPGTRLLVL.

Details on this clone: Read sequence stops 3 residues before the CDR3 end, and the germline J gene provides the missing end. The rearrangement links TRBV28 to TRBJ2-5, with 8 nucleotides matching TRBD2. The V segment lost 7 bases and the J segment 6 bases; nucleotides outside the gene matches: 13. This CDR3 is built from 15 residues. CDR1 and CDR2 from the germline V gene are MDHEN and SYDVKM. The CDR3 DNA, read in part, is TGTGCCAGCAATACCCCAGCGGGAGTTGCGCAGACC. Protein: CASNTPAGVAQT. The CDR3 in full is CASNTPAGVAQTQYF. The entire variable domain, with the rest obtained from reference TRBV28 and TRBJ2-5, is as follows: DVKVTQSSRYLVKRTGEKVFLECVQDMDHENMFWYRQDPGLGLRLIYFSYDVKMKEKGDIPEGYSVSREKKERFSLILESASTNQTSMYLCASNTPAGVAQTQYFGPGTRLLVL.

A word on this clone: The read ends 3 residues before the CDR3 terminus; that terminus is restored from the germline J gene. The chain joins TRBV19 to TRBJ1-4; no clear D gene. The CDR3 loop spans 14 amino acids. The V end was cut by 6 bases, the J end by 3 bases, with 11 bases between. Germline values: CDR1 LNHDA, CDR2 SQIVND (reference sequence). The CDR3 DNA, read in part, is TGTGCCAGTAGCACGGACGGGGCTAATGAAAAA. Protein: CASSTDGANEK. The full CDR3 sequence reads CASSTDGANEKLFF.

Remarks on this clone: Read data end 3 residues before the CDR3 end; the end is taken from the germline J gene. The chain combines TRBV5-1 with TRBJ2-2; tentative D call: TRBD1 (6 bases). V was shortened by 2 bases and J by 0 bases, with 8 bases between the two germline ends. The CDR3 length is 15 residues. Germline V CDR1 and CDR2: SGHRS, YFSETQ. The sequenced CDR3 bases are TGCGCCAGCAGCTTCGGGACATCGAACACCGGGGAG. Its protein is CASSFGTSNTGE. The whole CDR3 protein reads CASSFGTSNTGELFF.

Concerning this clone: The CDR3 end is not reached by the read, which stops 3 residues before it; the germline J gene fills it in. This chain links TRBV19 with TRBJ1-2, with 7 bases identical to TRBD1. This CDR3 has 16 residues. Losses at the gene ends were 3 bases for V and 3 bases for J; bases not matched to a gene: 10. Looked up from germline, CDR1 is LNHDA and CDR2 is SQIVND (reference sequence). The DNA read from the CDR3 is TGTGCCAGTAGTATCACTATGACAGGGCAGGACTATGGC. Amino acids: CASSITMTGQDYG. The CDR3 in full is CASSITMTGQDYGYTF.